This TCR beta chain emerged from a study of blood T cell repertoires in COVID-19. TCRdb's table, derived via immunoSEQ multiplex PCR, lists solely in-frame clones and lacks some. The sample has roughly 270,000 clones, 85% seen once. Participants had their cohort set by participant-reported clinical history. V lost 2 bases, J lost 3 bases, and 16 bases lay in between. The CDR3 loop spans 17 amino acids. Looked up from germline, CDR1 is MNHNS and CDR2 is SASEGT. The receptor's source is a woman aged 50 to 60 who had recovered from COVID-19. Sequenced input: PBMCs or T cells enriched from blood (not recorded which). This chain joins TRBV6-1 and TRBJ2-2; tentative D call: TRBD2 (7 bases). The CDR3 region is CASSELGRGADTGELFF. As DNA, the CDR3 is TGTGCCAGCAGTGAATTGGGACGGGGGGCGGACACCGGGGAGCTGTTTTTT.